One and the same sample provided the 2 T cell receptor beta chains below, sequenced in a study of Tregs in tolerant kidney transplant recipients. The method was immunoSEQ multiplex PCR; TCRdb's version includes in-frame clones alone and lacks a portion of them. The sample carries 90,000 to 120,000 clones, 90% recorded once. The input for sequencing was CD4+ T cells from blood, taken before the transplant. The receptors were sampled from a human donor who received a combined kidney and bone marrow transplant.

CDR3 region: CASSSLRGKNYGYTF. In DNA, the CDR3 is TGTGCCAGCAGTTCCCTCAGGGGGAAGAACTATGGCTACACCTTC. The rearrangement uses TRBV27 and TRBJ1-2; 7 nucleotides match TRBD1. V lost 4 bases to trimming and J lost 2 bases; unmatched junction nucleotides: 7. The CDR3 totals 15 residues. Germline V gene lookup returns CDR1 MNHEY and CDR2 SMNVEV (reference sequence).

The chain carries TRBV5-1 and TRBJ1-6, with TRBD1 identical over 10 bases. This CDR3 region has 19 residues. V shed 2 bases, J shed 2 bases, and the junction held 10 bases outside the gene matches. Per germline, CDR1 SGHRS and CDR2 YFSETQ. CDR3 coding DNA: TGCGCCAGCAGCTTAAGGGGACAGGGGATACGGACCTATAATTCACCCCTCCACTTT. As protein: CASSLRGQGIRTYNSPLHF.